This TCR beta chain was documented in a study of identical twins. Through template switching, a universal primer site was introduced, and the cDNA contained unique molecular identifiers. Each CDR3 protein gets one entry after TCRdb re-called the 5' RACE reads with MiXCR. The profile covers fewer than 250,000 distinct CDR3 sequences, with more than 15% appearing a single time and 35% to 45% taken by the ten largest. J was trimmed by 3 bases and V by 3 bases; bases with no gene match: 4. The CDR3 has 14 residues. CDR1 and CDR2 from the germline V gene are MNHEY and SMNVEV (reference sequence). These data are also associated with another study on T cells expressing NK-cell markers. Per that paper: Underlying the TCR beta repertoires were sorted CD3+CD56+NKG2C+, CD3+CD56+NKG2C- and CD3+CD56-NKG2C+ T cells. Several of the experiments relied on an anti-gamma-delta TCR antibody so that only alpha-beta TCR T cells were sorted. In about six donors, dominant NKG2C+ clonotypes were roughly 1.0-7.5% of CD8+ T cells.

V and J are TRBV27 and TRBJ1-2, with 7 bases matching TRBD1. The sample consisted of CD8+ T cells sorted from blood. The receptor's source is a woman under 30 in good health. CDR3 in DNA: TGTGCCAGCAGTTTCGGGGACAGATACTATGGCTACACCTTC. As protein: CASSFGDRYYGYTF.